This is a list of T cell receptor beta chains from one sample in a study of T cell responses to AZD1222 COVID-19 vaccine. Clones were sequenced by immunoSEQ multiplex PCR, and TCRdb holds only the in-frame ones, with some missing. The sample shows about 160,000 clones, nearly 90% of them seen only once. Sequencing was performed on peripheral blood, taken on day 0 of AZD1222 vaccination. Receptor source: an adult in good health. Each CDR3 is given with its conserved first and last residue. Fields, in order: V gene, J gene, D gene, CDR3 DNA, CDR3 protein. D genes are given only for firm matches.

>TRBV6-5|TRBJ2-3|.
TGTGCCAGCAGTTACACGGGAATTGGTCGGACAGATACGCAGTATTTT
CASSYTGIGRTDTQYF
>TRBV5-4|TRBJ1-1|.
TGTGCCAGCAGTCTAGGACCACAGGGATTGAACACTGAAGCTTTCTTT
CASSLGPQGLNTEAFF
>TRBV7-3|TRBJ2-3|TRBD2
TGTGCTAGCAGCTGGGGACTAGCGGGAGGGGCCTACACAGATACGCAGTATTTT
CASSWGLAGGAYTDTQYF
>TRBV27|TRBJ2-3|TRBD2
TGTGCCAGCAGAAGTCCGGGACTAGCGGCACGGCGGTCGACAGATACGCAGTATTTT
CASRSPGLAARRSTDTQYF
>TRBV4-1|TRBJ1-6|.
TGCGCCAGCAGCCAAGAACTTTTAAGATCACCCCTCCACTTT
CASSQELLRSPLHF
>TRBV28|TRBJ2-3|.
TGTGCCAGCAGTTTAGGACTTTCCACAGATACGCAGTATTTT
CASSLGLSTDTQYF
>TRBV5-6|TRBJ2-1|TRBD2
TGTGCCAGCAGCTTTCGACTAGCGGGTTACAATGAGCAGTTCTTC
CASSFRLAGYNEQFF
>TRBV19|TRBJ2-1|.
TGTGCCAGTATCCCTCAGAGCGAGTGGGCGGGTAACTACAATGAGCAGTTCTTC
CASIPQSEWAGNYNEQFF
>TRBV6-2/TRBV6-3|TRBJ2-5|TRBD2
TGTGCCAGCAGTTCACAAAGCGGGAGGGCCCAGGCAGAGACCCAGTACTTC
CASSSQSGRAQAETQYF
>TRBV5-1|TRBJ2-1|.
TGCGCCAGCAGCTTTGACGCTAAGAGCGGATCGAGCGAATACAATGAGCAGTTCTTC
CASSFDAKSGSSEYNEQFF
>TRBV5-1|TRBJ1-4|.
TGCGCCAGCAGCTCCCTGCGGCAGGAGGAAAAACTGTTTTTT
CASSSLRQEEKLFF
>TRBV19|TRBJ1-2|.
TGTGCCAGTAGAGTGGACAGTGAGAACTATGGCTACACCTTC
CASRVDSENYGYTF
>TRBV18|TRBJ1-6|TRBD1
TGTGCCAGCTCACCGGGACAGGTGTTTTCGCCCCTCCACTTT
CASSPGQVFSPLHF
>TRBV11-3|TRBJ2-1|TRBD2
TGTGCCAGCAGCTTAGAAGGACTAGCGGTGAATGAGCAGTTCTTC
CASSLEGLAVNEQFF
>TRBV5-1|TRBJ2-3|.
TGCGCCAGCAGCGTCTCCTACGCCACAGATACGCAGTATTTT
CASSVSYATDTQYF
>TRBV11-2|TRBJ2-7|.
TGTGCCAGCAGCACCCAGCCAGGGGGGAATTACGAGCAGTACTTC
CASSTQPGGNYEQYF
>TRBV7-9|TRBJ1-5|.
TGTGCCAGCAGCTCCCGGGAGGTCAATCAGCCCCAGCATTTT
CASSSREVNQPQHF
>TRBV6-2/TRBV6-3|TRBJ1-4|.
TGTGCCAGCAGTTACTCGTCACGGATAGCGGGTCCAACTAATGAAAAACTGTTTTTT
CASSYSSRIAGPTNEKLFF